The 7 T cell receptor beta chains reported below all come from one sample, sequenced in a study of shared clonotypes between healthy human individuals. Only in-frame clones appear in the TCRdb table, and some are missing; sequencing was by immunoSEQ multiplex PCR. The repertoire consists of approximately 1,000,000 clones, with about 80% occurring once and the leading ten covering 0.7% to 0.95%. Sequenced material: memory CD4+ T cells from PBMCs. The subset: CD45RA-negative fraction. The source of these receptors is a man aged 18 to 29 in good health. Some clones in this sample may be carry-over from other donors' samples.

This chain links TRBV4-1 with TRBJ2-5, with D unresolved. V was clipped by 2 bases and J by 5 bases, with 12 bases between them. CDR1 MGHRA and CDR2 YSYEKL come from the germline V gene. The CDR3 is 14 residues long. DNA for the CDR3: TGCGCCAGCAGCCAACCGAGGAGCCGGGAGACCCAGTACTTC. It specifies CASSQPRSRETQYF.

As DNA, the CDR3 is TGCGCCAGCAGCTTGACAGCTCCAAGGACTGAAGCTTTCTTT. Residues: CASSLTAPRTEAFF. The chain is built from TRBV5-1 and TRBJ1-1, with no clear D. From germline, CDR1 is SGHRS and CDR2 YFSETQ. The CDR3 has 14 residues. V lost 1 base to trimming and J lost 5 bases, with 12 bases between them.

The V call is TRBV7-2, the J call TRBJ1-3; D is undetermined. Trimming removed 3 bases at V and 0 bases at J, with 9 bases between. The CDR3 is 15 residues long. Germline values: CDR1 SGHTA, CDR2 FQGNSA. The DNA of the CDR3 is TGTGCCAGCAGCTTCTCAAAACCCTCTGGAAACACCATATATTTT. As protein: CASSFSKPSGNTIYF.

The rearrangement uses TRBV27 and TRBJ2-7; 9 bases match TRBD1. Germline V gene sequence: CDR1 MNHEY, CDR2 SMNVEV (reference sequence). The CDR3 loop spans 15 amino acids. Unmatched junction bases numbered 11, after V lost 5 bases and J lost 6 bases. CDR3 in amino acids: CASSPPGQGRGEQYF. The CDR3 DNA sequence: TGTGCCAGCAGTCCGCCGGGACAGGGAAGGGGCGAGCAGTACTTC.

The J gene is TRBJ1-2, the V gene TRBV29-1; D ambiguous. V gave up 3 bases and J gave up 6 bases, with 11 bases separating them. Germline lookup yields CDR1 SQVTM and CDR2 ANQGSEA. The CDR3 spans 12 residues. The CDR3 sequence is CSVDLQFNGYTF. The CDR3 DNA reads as TGCAGCGTTGACTTACAGTTTAATGGCTACACCTTC.

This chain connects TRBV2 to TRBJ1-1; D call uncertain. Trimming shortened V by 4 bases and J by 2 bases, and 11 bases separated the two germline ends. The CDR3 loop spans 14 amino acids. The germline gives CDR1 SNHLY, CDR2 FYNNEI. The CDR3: CASSVYSANTEAFF. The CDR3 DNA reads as TGTGCCAGCAGTGTATACAGTGCAAACACTGAAGCTTTCTTT.

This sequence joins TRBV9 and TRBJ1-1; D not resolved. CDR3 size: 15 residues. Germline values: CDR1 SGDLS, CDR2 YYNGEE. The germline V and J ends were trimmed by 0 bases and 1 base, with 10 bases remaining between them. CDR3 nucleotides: TGTGCCAGCAGCGTAGGGTACGGCTGGAACACTGAAGCTTTCTTT. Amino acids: CASSVGYGWNTEAFF.